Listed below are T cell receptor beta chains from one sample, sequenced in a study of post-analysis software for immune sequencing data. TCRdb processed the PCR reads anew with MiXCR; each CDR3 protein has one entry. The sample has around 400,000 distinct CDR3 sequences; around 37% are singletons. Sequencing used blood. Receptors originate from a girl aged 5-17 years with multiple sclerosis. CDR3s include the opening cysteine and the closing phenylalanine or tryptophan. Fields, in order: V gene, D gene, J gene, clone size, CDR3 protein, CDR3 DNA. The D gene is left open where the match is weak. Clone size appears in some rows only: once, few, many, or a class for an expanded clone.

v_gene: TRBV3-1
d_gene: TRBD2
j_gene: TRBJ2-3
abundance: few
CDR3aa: CASSQTLAGGTSDTQYF
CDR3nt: TGTGCCAGCAGCCAAACTTTAGCGGGGGGGACCTCCGATACGCAGTATTTT

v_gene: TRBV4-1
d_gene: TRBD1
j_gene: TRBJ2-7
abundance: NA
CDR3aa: CASSQGTGTSYEQYF
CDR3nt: TGCGCCAGCAGCCAGGGGACAGGGACTTCCTACGAGCAGTACTTC

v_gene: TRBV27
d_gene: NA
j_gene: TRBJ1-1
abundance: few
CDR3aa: CASSLSGKTEAFF
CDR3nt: TGTGCCAGCAGTTTATCGGGGAAAACTGAAGCTTTCTTT

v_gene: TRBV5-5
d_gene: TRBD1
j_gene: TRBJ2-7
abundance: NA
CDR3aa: CASSEGQGRSYNEQYF
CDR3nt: TGTGCCAGCAGCGAGGGACAGGGGAGGTCCTACAATGAGCAGTACTTC

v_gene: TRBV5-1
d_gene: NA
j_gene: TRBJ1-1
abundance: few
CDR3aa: CASSLYGGQNTEAFF
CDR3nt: TGCGCCAGCAGCTTGTACGGGGGGCAGAACACTGAAGCTTTCTTT

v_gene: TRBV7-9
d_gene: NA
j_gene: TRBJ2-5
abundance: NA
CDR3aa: CASSSTLDPETQYF
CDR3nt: TGTGCCAGCAGCTCGACACTAGATCCCGAGACCCAGTACTTC

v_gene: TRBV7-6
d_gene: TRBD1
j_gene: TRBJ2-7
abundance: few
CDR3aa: CASGQENSYEQYF
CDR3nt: TGTGCCAGCGGACAGGAAAACTCCTACGAGCAGTACTTC

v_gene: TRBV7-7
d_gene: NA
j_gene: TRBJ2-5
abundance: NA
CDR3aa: CASSFSGRPETQYF
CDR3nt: TGTGCTAGCAGCTTTTCGGGACGGCCGGAGACCCAGTACTTC

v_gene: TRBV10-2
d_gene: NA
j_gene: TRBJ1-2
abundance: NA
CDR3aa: CASREGSAGYGYTF
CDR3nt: TGCGCCAGCCGGGAAGGGAGCGCGGGCTATGGCTACACCTTC

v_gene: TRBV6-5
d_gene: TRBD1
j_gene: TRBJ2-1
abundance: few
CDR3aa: CASSSDRGLSSYNEQFF
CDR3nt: TGTGCCAGCAGTTCGGACAGGGGATTAAGTTCCTACAATGAGCAGTTCTTC

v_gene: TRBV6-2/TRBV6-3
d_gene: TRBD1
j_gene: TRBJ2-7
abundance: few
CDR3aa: CASSSGTGGTYEQYF
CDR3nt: TGTGCCAGCAGCTCCGGGACAGGGGGGACCTACGAGCAGTACTTC

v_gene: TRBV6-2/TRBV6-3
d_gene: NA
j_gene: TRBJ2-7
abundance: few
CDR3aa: CASSYVGPGNYEQYF
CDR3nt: TGTGCCAGCAGTTACGTGGGTCCTGGGAACTACGAGCAGTACTTC

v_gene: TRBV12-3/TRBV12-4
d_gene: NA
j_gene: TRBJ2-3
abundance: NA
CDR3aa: CASRTGTLADTQYF
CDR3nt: TGTGCCAGCAGAACTGGGACCCTGGCAGATACGCAGTATTTT

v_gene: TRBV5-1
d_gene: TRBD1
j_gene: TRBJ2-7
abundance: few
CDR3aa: CASSFQGRDSFYEQYF
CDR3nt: TGCGCCAGCAGCTTCCAAGGTCGGGACAGCTTCTACGAGCAGTACTTC

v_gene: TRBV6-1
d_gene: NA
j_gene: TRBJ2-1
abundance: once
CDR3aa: CAGSEWGQAEQFF
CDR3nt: TGTGCCGGCAGTGAATGGGGTCAGGCTGAGCAGTTCTTC

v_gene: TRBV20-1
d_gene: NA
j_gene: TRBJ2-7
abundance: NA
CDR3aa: CSARDPQAPYEQYF
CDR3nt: TGCAGTGCTAGGGACCCCCAAGCACCCTACGAGCAGTACTTC

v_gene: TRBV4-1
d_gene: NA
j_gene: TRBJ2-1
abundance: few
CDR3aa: CASSQVGAHEQFF
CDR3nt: TGCGCCAGCAGCCAAGTGGGTGCGCATGAGCAGTTCTTC

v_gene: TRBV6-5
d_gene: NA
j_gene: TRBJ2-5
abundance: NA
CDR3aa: CASSYRDGQETQYF
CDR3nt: TGTGCCAGCAGTTACCGGGACGGACAAGAGACCCAGTACTTC

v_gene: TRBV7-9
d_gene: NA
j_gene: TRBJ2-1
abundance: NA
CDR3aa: CASSLEAGLYEFTYNEQFF
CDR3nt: TGTGCCAGCAGCTTAGAGGCAGGGCTATACGAATTCACCTACAATGAGCAGTTCTTC

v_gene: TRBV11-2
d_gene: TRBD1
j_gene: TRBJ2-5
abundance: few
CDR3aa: CASSSPDRGKETQYF
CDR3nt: TGTGCCAGCAGCTCCCCGGACAGGGGTAAAGAGACCCAGTACTTC

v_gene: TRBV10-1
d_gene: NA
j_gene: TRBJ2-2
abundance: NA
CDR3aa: CASSVWEAGELFF
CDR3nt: TGCGCCAGCAGTGTATGGGAGGCCGGGGAGCTGTTTTTT

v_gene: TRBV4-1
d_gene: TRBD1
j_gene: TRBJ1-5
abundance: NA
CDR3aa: CASSPLKGQGGQPQHF
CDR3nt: TGCGCCAGCAGCCCACTCAAAGGACAGGGAGGGCAGCCCCAGCATTTT

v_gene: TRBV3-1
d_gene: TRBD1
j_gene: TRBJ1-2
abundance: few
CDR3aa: CASSQGGTGILYTF
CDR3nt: TGTGCCAGCAGCCAAGGTGGGACAGGGATTCTCTACACCTTC

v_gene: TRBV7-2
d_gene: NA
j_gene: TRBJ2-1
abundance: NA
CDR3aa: CASSPGLQGNEQFF
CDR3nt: TGTGCCAGCAGTCCGGGACTTCAAGGGAATGAGCAGTTCTTC

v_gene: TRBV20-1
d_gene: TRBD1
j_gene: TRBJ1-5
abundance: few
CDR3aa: CSASPETGSGVKSNQPQHF
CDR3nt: TGCAGTGCCTCTCCCGAGACAGGGTCCGGAGTTAAGAGCAATCAGCCCCAGCATTTT